Below, 18 T cell receptor beta chains from the same sample are listed, as sequenced in a study of T cells in localized non-small cell lung cancer. TCRdb's copy holds only in-frame clones and misses some; the assay was immunoSEQ multiplex PCR. The data show roughly 17,000 clones, roughly four fifths seen once. The source was peripheral blood, collected before any cancer treatment. All receptors come from a female donor older than 55 with stage I lung adenocarcinoma.

This clone turned up a few times. The V call is TRBV19, the J call TRBJ2-3; tentatively, D is TRBD1 (6 bases). The length of the CDR3 is 13 residues. CDR1 is LNHDA and CDR2 is SQIVND in the germline V gene (reference sequence). Trimming cost V 1 base and J 10 bases, with 12 bases left between them. For the CDR3, the DNA is TGTGCCAGTAGTATAGCGGGCCAGGGGTCGCAGTATTTT. Its translation is CASSIAGQGSQYF.

This clone was recorded a few times. The genes are TRBV7-3 and TRBJ1-2, with 8 bases that match TRBD1. Per the germline V gene, CDR1 is SGHTA and CDR2 is FQGTGA. The CDR3 runs to 14 residues. Trimming removed 8 bases from V and 5 bases from J; junction bases left unmatched: 10. The CDR3 spells CASGPGQGGYGYTF. For the CDR3, the DNA is TGTGCCAGCGGGCCCGGACAGGGTGGATATGGCTACACCTTC.

V gene TRBV11-2 combines with J gene TRBJ2-5; D unclear. The CDR3 is 15 amino acids. CDR1 is SGHAT and CDR2 is FQNNGV in the germline V gene. With 2 bases removed from V and 5 bases from J, the gap between germline ends came to 15 bases. CDR3: CASSLRSPLWETQYF. DNA for the CDR3: TGTGCCAGCAGCTTAAGGTCCCCACTCTGGGAGACCCAGTACTTC.

The rearrangement links TRBV20-1 to TRBJ2-7; no clear D gene. The CDR3 has 11 amino acids. V was trimmed by 5 bases and J by 8 bases, leaving 13 bases between them. Germline values: CDR1 DFQATT, CDR2 SNEGSKA (reference sequence). The CDR3 loop is CSADTIGKQYF. The CDR3 nucleotides read TGCAGTGCTGATACTATAGGGAAGCAGTACTTC.

The V gene is TRBV7-6, the J gene TRBJ2-7, with 9 bases lining up with TRBD1. Trimming at V came to 5 bases and at J to 6 bases, leaving 5 bases not matched to a gene. Germline-derived CDR1 and CDR2 are SGHVS and FNYEAQ. The CDR3 sequence is 13 residues long. CDR3 loop: CASSQTTGGEQYF. The CDR3 DNA follows: TGTGCCAGCAGCCAAACGACAGGGGGCGAGCAGTACTTC.

This rearrangement joins TRBV4-1 to TRBJ1-6; 9 bases map to TRBD1. This CDR3 spans 15 amino acids. Germline V gene sequence: CDR1 MGHRA, CDR2 YSYEKL. After removal of 1 base from V and 9 bases from J, the junction contained 4 bases not matched to a gene. The CDR3 loop reads CASSQGTGASSPLHF. The CDR3 nucleotides are TGCGCCAGCAGCCAAGGGACAGGGGCCAGTTCACCCCTCCACTTT.

The chain recombines TRBV2 with TRBJ1-1, with a possible D match to TRBD1 (6 bases). The germline V gene encodes CDR1 SNHLY and CDR2 FYNNEI. There are 14 residues in the CDR3. Trimming pared 5 bases from V and 0 bases from J, leaving 10 bases between. CDR3 nucleotides: TGTGCCAGCAGTTTACAGGGAATGAACACTGAAGCTTTCTTT. Residues: CASSLQGMNTEAFF.

The chain employs TRBV19 and TRBJ1-6; D possibly corresponds to TRBD1 (5 bases). The CDR3 is made up of 14 amino acids. V was pared by 4 bases and J by 2 bases, with 6 bases between. Germline lookup yields CDR1 LNHDA and CDR2 SQIVND (reference sequence). The CDR3 DNA follows: TGTGCCAGTAGTAGACAGACCTATAATTCACCCCTCCACTTT. This translates into CASSRQTYNSPLHF.

The chain has TRBV4-1 and TRBJ1-3; no clear D gene. The germline V gene has CDR1 MGHRA and CDR2 YSYEKL. Trimming pared 1 base from V and 4 bases from J, leaving 11 bases between. The CDR3 consists of 15 residues. The CDR3 spells CASSQGRRLGNTIYF. CDR3 bases: TGCGCCAGCAGCCAAGGTCGACGACTCGGAAACACCATATATTTT.

This clone was observed once. This chain connects TRBV13 to TRBJ1-2, with a weak D call TRBD1 (5 bases). With 5 bases removed from V and 4 bases from J, the gap between germline ends came to 8 bases. The germline V gene has CDR1 PRHDT and CDR2 FYEKMQ (reference sequence). This CDR3 contains 12 residues. CDR3 sequence: CASSARGYGYTF. CDR3 nucleotides: TGTGCCAGCAGCGCGAGGGGCTATGGCTACACCTTC.

This clone came up a few times. This chain joins TRBV5-1 and TRBJ1-6; 8 bases fit TRBD1. The germline V gene encodes CDR1 SGHRS and CDR2 YFSETQ. This CDR3 is built from 15 residues. Unmatched junction bases numbered 5, after V lost 4 bases and J lost 5 bases. CDR3 loop: CASSLRGQDNSPLHF. In nucleotides, the CDR3 is TGCGCCAGCAGCCTCCGGGGACAGGATAATTCACCCCTCCACTTT.

The table lists this clone with a count of one. The genes are TRBV5-1 and TRBJ1-1; the match to TRBD1 covers 8 bases. The CDR3 runs to 16 residues. Trimming removed 4 bases from V and 1 base from J; junction bases left unmatched: 9. Germline values: CDR1 SGHRS, CDR2 YFSETQ. Here the CDR3 DNA reads TGCGCCAGCAGCCTCATCTCCGGGACAGGGAACACTGAAGCTTTCTTT. It specifies CASSLISGTGNTEAFF.

The genes are TRBV13 and TRBJ1-2, with TRBD1 as a possible D gene (5 bases). Per germline, CDR1 PRHDT and CDR2 FYEKMQ (reference sequence). The CDR3 spans 14 residues. V lost 6 bases to trimming and J lost 4 bases, with 15 bases between them. The CDR3 coding sequence is TGTGCCAGCAGTCCAACGCCGGGGACCTATGGCTACACCTTC. It yields the protein CASSPTPGTYGYTF.

The V gene is TRBV30, the J gene TRBJ1-5, with TRBD1 matching 8 bases. Germline V gene data show CDR1 as GTSNPN and CDR2 as SVGIG (reference sequence). Losses at the gene ends were 7 bases for V and 0 bases for J; bases not matched to a gene: 11. This CDR3 region has 16 residues. CDR3 DNA sequence: TGTGCCTCTTCCGGGACAGGATCGGATAGCAATCAGCCCCAGCATTTT. Residues: CASSGTGSDSNQPQHF.

This sequence joins TRBV7-8 and TRBJ2-5; no reliable D call. This CDR3 contains 14 residues. Germline CDR1 and CDR2: SGHVS and FQNEAQ. Trimming removed 5 bases at V and 1 base at J, with 11 bases between. The CDR3 spells CASSTRTVQETQYF. CDR3 DNA: TGTGCCAGCAGCACGCGAACAGTCCAAGAGACCCAGTACTTC.

The chain joins TRBV6-1 to TRBJ1-6, with 10 bases identical to TRBD1. The V gene's germline CDR1 is MNHNS and CDR2 SASEGT. The CDR3 is made up of 16 amino acids. V was clipped by 3 bases and J by 7 bases; unmatched bases: 6. The CDR3 loop is CASSDPWDRGNSPLHF. Here the CDR3 DNA reads TGTGCCAGCAGTGATCCTTGGGACAGGGGAAATTCACCCCTCCACTTT.

The V and J genes are TRBV30 and TRBJ2-3; perhaps TRBD2 as D (5 bases). Germline lookup yields CDR1 GTSNPN and CDR2 SVGIG (reference sequence). Trimming removed 0 bases from V and 3 bases from J, with 13 bases in between. The CDR3 is made up of 15 amino acids. Here the CDR3 reads CAWSVPRVRTDTQYF. The CDR3 region has the DNA TGTGCCTGGAGTGTACCGAGGGTACGGACAGATACGCAGTATTTT.

The V gene is TRBV5-5, the J gene TRBJ1-2; D remains unclear. The germline V and J ends were trimmed by 0 bases and 1 base, with 10 bases remaining between them. CDR1 is SGHKS and CDR2 is YYEKEE in the germline V gene (reference sequence). The CDR3 length is 15 residues. CDR3 nucleotides: TGTGCCAGCAGCTTGGGAGGGATGGGTAACTATGGCTACACCTTC. Translation gives CASSLGGMGNYGYTF.